This entry lists 4 T cell receptor beta chains sequenced from one sample in a study of tumor-infiltrating lymphocytes in oesophageal squamous cell carcinoma. TCRdb re-derived calls from the PCR reads in MiXCR, one entry per CDR3 protein. The sample lists about 10,000 distinct CDR3 sequences; under 70% were seen once. Material: esophageal tumor tissue. Every receptor here comes from a female donor with esophageal squamous cell carcinoma.

The rearrangement links TRBV12-3 or TRBV12-4 to TRBJ2-3; a weak D match, TRBD2 (6 bases). The J call is doubtful: the DNA matches TRBJ2-2 better. The CDR3 is 15 amino acids. The CDR3 protein is CASRATAWGAGELFF. As DNA, the CDR3 is TGTGCCAGCAGAGCGACGGCCTGGGGGGCCGGGGAGCTGTTTTTT.

The chain uses TRBV7-8 and TRBJ2-1, with D unclear. V was trimmed by 1 base and J by 6 bases, leaving 19 bases between them. Germline CDR1 reads SGHVS; CDR2 reads FQNEAQ. This CDR3 contains 17 residues. CDR3 coding DNA: TGTGCCAGCAGCTTAGTCCAGGCGGAATGGTTGGTCAATGAGCAGTTCTTC. Amino acid sequence: CASSLVQAEWLVNEQFF.

The chain uses TRBV6-1 and TRBJ2-4; the D gene is possibly TRBD2 (5 bases). The DNA matches TRBJ2-7 better at its end, which makes the J call doubtful. The CDR3 is made up of 14 amino acids. CDR1 and CDR2 from the germline V gene are MNHNS and SASEGT. This CDR3 is CASSEAGISYEQYF. The CDR3 DNA reads as TGTGCCAGCAGTGAAGCCGGGATCTCCTACGAGCAGTACTTC.

CDR3 in amino acids: CAITPGTGTYEQYF. The CDR3 region has the DNA TGTGCCATCACCCCCGGGACAGGGACCTACGAGCAGTACTTC. This rearrangement joins TRBV10-3 to TRBJ2-3; TRBD1 aligns across 9 bases. Near its end, the DNA agrees better with TRBJ2-7, so the J call may be wrong. Per germline, CDR1 ENHRY and CDR2 SYGVKD. The CDR3 is 14 residues long.